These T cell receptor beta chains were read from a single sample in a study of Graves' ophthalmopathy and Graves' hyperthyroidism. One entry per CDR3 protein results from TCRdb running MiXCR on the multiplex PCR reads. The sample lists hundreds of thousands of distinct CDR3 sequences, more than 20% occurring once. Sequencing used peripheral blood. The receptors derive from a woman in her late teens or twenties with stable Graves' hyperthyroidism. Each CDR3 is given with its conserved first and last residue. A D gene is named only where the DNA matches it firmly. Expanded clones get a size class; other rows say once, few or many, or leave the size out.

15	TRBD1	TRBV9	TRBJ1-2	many	CASSAPGQTSRGYTF	TGTGCCAGCAGCGCACCGGGACAGACCTCTAGAGGCTACACCTTC
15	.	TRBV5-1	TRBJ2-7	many	CASSLDNKGAYEQYF	TGCGCCAGCAGCTTAGACAACAAAGGCGCCTACGAGCAGTACTTC
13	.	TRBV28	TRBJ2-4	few	CATTGHTKNIQYF	TGTGCCACTACGGGACATACCAAAAACATTCAGTACTTC
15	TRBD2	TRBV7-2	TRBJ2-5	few	CASSRRTSGGETQYF	TGTGCCAGCAGCCGTCGGACTAGCGGGGGGGAGACCCAGTACTTC
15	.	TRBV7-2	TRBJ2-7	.	CASSLVSGEAYEQYF	TGTGCCAGCAGCTTAGTGTCCGGGGAGGCCTACGAGCAGTACTTC
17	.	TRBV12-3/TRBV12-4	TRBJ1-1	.	CASRQWKIRDTNTEAFF	TGTGCCAGCAGACAATGGAAAATCCGGGACACGAACACTGAAGCTTTCTTT
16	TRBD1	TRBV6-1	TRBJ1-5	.	CASRDGQGVGNQPQHF	TGTGCCAGCAGGGATGGACAGGGTGTCGGCAATCAGCCCCAGCATTTT
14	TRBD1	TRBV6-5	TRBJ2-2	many	CASSLQGAGGELFF	TGTGCCAGCAGTCTACAGGGGGCTGGCGGGGAGCTGTTTTTT
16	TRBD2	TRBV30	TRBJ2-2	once	CAWLPRTSDYTGDLFF	TGTGCCTGGCTCCCAAGGACTAGCGATTACACCGGGGATCTGTTTTTT
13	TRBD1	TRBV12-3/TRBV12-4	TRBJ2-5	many	CASRTGFQETQYF	TGTGCCAGCAGGACAGGGTTCCAAGAGACCCAGTACTTC
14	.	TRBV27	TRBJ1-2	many	CASSPRWDNYGYTF	TGTGCCAGCAGTCCCCGGTGGGATAACTATGGCTACACCTTC
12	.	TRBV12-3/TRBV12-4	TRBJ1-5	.	CASSFVLQPQHF	TGTGCCAGCAGTTTTGTCCTGCAGCCCCAGCATTTT
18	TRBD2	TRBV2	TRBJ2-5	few	CASSVGLAGVGYQETQYF	TGTGCCAGCAGTGTGGGGCTAGCGGGAGTGGGGTACCAAGAGACCCAGTACTTC
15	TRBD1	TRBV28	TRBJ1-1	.	CASSPLDRAEAEAFF	TGTGCCAGCAGTCCTCTGGACAGGGCTGAAGCTGAAGCTTTCTTT
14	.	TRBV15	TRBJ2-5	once	CATSRDRNQETQYF	TGTGCCACCAGCAGAGACCGGAACCAAGAGACCCAGTACTTC
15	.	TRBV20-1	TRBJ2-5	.	CSARAFIPVSETQYF	TGCAGTGCTAGAGCTTTCATTCCAGTATCAGAGACCCAATACTTC
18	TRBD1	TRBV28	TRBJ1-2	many	CASRTLGQGNIGDYGYTF	TGTGCCAGCAGAACACTGGGACAGGGGAATATTGGTGACTATGGCTACACCTTC
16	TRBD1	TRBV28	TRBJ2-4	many	CASGAWTGGMRDIQYF	TGTGCCAGCGGGGCCTGGACAGGGGGCATGAGGGACATTCAGTACTTC
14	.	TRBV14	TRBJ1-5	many	CASSPRGRNQPQHF	TGTGCCAGCAGCCCTCGGGGCCGCAATCAGCCCCAGCATTTT
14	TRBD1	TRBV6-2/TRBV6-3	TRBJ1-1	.	CASSRDRAIIEAFF	TGTGCCAGCAGTCGGGACAGGGCGATCATTGAAGCTTTCTTT
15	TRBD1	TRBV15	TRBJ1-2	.	CATKADRGGNYGYTF	TGTGCCACCAAGGCTGACAGGGGTGGGAACTATGGCTACACCTTC
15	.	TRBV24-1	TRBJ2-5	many	CATSDFGTPQETQYF	TGTGCCACCAGTGACTTCGGGACACCCCAAGAGACCCAGTACTTC
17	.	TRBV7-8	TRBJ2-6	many	CASSLAGTGSGANVLTF	TGTGCCAGCAGCTTAGCGGGGACGGGCTCTGGGGCCAACGTCCTGACTTTC
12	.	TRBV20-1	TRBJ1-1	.	CSAREGGMEAFF	TGCAGTGCTAGAGAAGGCGGGATGGAAGCTTTCTTT
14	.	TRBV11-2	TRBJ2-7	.	CASSLAEGYDEQYF	TGTGCCAGCAGCTTAGCGGAGGGGTATGACGAGCAGTACTTC
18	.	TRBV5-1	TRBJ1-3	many	CASSLSGAGFLSGNTIYF	TGCGCCAGCAGCTTGTCCGGGGCCGGATTTCTCTCTGGAAACACCATATATTTT
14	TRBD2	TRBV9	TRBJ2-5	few	CASSVDGGVRTQYF	TGTGCCAGCAGCGTAGATGGGGGGGTGAGGACCCAGTACTTC
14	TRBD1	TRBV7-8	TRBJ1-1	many	CASSPDRVGTEAFF	TGTGCCAGCAGCCCCGACAGGGTAGGCACTGAAGCTTTCTTT
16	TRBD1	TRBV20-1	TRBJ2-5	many	CSARTPKGQGGETQYF	TGCAGTGCTAGGACCCCGAAGGGACAGGGTGGGGAGACCCAGTACTTC
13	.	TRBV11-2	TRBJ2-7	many	CASSLATFYEQYF	TGTGCCAGCAGCTTAGCTACTTTCTACGAGCAGTACTTC
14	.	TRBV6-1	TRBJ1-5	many	CASSDWAPHQPQHF	TGTGCCAGCAGTGATTGGGCACCCCATCAGCCCCAGCATTTT
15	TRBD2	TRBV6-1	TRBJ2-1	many	CASRQLAGVYNEQFF	TGTGCCAGCAGGCAACTAGCGGGAGTCTACAATGAGCAGTTCTTC
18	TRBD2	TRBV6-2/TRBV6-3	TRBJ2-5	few	CASSPPGTSGGAVETQYF	TGTGCCAGCAGTCCCCCCGGGACTAGCGGGGGGGCGGTTGAGACCCAGTACTTC
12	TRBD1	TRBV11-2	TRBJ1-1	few	CASSPDRGKAFF	TGTGCCAGCAGCCCGGACAGGGGGAAAGCTTTCTTT
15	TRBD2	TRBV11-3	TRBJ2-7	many	CASSPGTSGSDEQYF	TGTGCCAGCAGTCCAGGTACTAGCGGGAGTGACGAGCAGTACTTC
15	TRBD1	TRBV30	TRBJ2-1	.	CAWSEGQGPYNEKFF	TGTGCCTGGAGCGAGGGACAGGGGCCCTACAATGAGAAGTTCTTC
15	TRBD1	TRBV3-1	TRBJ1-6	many	CASSQDTGDNSPLHF	TGTGCCAGCAGCCAAGACACAGGGGATAATTCACCCCTCCACTTT
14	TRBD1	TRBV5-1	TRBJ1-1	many	CASSWNRGRTEAFF	TGCGCCAGCAGTTGGAACAGGGGGCGGACTGAAGCTTTCTTT
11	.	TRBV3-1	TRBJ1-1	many	CASSQQGQAFF	TGTGCCAGCAGCCAACAGGGCCAAGCTTTCTTT
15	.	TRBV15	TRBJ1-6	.	CATSRSRAYNSPLHF	TGTGCCACCAGCAGATCTAGGGCTTATAATTCACCCCTCCACTTT
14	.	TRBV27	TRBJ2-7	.	CASSLGEGRNEQYF	TGTGCCAGCTCCCTGGGAGAGGGCCGAAACGAGCAGTACTTC
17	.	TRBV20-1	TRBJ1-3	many	CSARAPRMQGDGNTIYF	TGCAGTGCTAGAGCCCCCAGGATGCAGGGTGACGGAAACACCATATATTTT
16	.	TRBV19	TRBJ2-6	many	CASSKLGDSGANVLTF	TGTGCCAGTAGTAAGTTGGGCGACTCTGGGGCCAACGTCCTGACTTTC
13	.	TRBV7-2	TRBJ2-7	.	CASSLKGGNEQYF	TGTGCCAGCAGCTTAAAGGGGGGGAACGAGCAGTACTTC
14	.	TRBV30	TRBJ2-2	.	CAWSIHPNTGELFF	TGTGCCTGGTCGATTCACCCGAACACCGGGGAGCTGTTTTTT
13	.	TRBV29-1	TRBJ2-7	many	CSVRRAQSYEQYF	TGCAGCGTCCGGCGGGCGCAGTCCTACGAGCAGTACTTC
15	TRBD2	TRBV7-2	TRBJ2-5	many	CASSLGVGEGETQYF	TGTGCCAGCAGCTTAGGGGTCGGGGAGGGAGAGACCCAGTACTTC
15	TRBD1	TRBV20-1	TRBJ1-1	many	CSALGTGWGDTEAFF	TGCAGTGCTCTTGGGACAGGGTGGGGGGACACTGAAGCTTTCTTT
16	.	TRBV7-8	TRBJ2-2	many	CASSRITGLNTGELFF	TGTGCCAGCAGCCGCATTACGGGGCTGAACACCGGGGAGCTGTTTTTT
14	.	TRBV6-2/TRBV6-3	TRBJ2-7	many	CASRLTSTSYEQYF	TGTGCCAGCAGGCTCACTAGCACGAGCTACGAGCAGTACTTC
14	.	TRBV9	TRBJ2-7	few	CASSVGAGTYEQYF	TGTGCCAGCAGCGTAGGGGCAGGTACCTACGAGCAGTACTTC
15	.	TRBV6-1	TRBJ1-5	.	CASSEEGHSGQPQHF	TGTGCCAGCAGTGAGGAGGGCCACTCGGGGCAGCCCCAGCATTTT
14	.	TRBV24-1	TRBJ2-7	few	CATSDLNVGNEQYF	TGTGCCACCAGTGATTTGAACGTGGGGAACGAGCAGTACTTC
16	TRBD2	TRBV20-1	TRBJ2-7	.	CSATFRGGEAPYEQYF	TGCAGTGCCACTTTCCGTGGGGGGGAGGCCCCCTACGAGCAGTACTTC
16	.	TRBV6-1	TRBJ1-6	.	CASSESVGTVNSPLHF	TGTGCCAGCAGTGAAAGTGTCGGGACGGTTAATTCACCCCTCCACTTT
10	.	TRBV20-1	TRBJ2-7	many	CSAYSYEQYF	TGCAGTGCTTACTCCTACGAGCAGTACTTC
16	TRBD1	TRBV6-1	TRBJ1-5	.	CASSGEATGSGQPQHF	TGTGCCAGCAGTGGCGAGGCGACAGGGTCAGGACAGCCCCAGCATTTT